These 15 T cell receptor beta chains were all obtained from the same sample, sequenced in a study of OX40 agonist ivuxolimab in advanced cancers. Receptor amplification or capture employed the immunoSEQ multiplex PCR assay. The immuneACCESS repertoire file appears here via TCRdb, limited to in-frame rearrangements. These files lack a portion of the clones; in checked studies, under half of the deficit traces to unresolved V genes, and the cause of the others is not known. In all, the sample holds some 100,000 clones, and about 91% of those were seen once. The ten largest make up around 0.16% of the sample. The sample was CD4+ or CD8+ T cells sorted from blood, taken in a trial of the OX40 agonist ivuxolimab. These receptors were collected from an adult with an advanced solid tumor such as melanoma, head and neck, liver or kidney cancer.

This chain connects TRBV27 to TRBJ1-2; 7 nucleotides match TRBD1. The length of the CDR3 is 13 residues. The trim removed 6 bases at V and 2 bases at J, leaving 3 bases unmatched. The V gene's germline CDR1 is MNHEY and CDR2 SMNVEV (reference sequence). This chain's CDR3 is CASSQDRNYGYTF. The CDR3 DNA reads TGTGCCAGCAGCCAGGACAGGAACTATGGCTACACCTTC.

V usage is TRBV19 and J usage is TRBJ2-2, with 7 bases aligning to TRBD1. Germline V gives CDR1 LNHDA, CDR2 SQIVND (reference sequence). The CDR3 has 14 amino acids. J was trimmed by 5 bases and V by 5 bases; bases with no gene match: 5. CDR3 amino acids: CASSQGVGTGELFF. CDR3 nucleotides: TGTGCCAGTAGTCAGGGGGTTGGTACCGGGGAGCTGTTTTTT. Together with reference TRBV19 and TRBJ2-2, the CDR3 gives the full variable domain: DGGITQSPKYLFRKEGQNVTLSCEQNLNHDAMYWYRQDPGQGLRLIYYSQIVNDFQKGDIAEGYSVSREKKESFPLTVTSAQKNPTAFYLCASSQGVGTGELFFGEGSRLTVL.

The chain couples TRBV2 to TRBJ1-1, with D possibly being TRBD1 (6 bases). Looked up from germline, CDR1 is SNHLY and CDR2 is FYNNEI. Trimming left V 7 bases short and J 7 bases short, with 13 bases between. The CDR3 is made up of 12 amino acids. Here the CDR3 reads CASKGGSGEAFF. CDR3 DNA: TGTGCCAGCAAGGGGGGCAGTGGTGAAGCTTTCTTT. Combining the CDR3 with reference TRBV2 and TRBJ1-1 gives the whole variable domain EPEVTQTPSHQVTQMGQEVILRCVPISNHLYFYWYRQILGQKVEFLVSFYNNEISEKSEIFDDQFSVERPDGSNFTLKIRSTKLEDSAMYFCASKGGSGEAFFGQGTRLTVV.

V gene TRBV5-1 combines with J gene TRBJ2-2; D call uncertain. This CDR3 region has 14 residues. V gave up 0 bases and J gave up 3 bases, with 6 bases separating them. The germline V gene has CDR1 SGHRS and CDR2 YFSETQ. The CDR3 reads CASSLGHYTGELFF. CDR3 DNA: TGCGCCAGCAGCTTGGGACATTACACCGGGGAGCTGTTTTTT.

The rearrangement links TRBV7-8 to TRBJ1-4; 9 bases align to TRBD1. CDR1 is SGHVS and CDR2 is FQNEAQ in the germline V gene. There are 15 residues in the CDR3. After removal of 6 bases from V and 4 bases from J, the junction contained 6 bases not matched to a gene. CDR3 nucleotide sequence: TGTGCCAGCAGTCAACCGGGACAGGGTAATGAAAAACTGTTTTTT. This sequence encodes CASSQPGQGNEKLFF. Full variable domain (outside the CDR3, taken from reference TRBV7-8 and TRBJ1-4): GAGVSQSPRYKVAKRGQDVALRCDPISGHVSLFWYQQALGQGPEFLTYFQNEAQLDKSGLPSDRFFAERPEGSVSTLKIQRTQQEDSAVYLCASSQPGQGNEKLFFGSGTQLSVL.

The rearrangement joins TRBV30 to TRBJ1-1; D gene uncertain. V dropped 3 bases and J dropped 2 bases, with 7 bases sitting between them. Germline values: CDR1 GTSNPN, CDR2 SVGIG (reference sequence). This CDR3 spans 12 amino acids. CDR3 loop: CAWRTSNTEAFF. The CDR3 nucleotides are TGTGCCTGGAGAACGTCAAACACTGAAGCTTTCTTT.

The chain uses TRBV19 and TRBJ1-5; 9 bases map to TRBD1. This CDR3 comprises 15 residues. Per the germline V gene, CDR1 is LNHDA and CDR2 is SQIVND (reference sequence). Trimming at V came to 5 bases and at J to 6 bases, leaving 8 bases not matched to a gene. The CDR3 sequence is CASSFGDRVGQPQHF. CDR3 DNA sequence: TGTGCCAGTAGTTTCGGGGACAGGGTGGGTCAGCCCCAGCATTTT.

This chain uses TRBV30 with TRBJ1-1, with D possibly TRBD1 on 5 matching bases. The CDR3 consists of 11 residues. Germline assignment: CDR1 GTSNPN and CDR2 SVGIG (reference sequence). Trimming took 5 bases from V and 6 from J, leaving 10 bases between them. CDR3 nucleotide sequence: TGTGCCTGGGGGGGAGGGGCTGAAGCTTTCTTT. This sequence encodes CAWGGGAEAFF.

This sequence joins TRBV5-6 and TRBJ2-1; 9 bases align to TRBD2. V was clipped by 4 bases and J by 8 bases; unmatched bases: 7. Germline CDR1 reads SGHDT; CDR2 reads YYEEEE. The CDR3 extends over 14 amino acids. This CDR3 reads CASSISGGIYEQFF. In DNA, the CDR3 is TGTGCCAGCAGCATAAGCGGGGGGATTTATGAGCAGTTCTTC.

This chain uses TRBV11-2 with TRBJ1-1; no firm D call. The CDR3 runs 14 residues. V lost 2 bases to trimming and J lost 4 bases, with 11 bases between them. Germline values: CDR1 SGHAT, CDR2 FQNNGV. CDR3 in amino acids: CASSLRKGRTEAFF. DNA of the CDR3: TGTGCCAGCAGCTTAAGGAAAGGGCGCACTGAAGCTTTCTTT.

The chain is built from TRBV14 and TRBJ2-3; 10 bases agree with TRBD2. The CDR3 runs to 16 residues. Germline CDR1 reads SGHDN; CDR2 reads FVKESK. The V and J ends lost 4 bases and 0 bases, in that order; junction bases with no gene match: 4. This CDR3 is CASSPIAGGSTDTQYF. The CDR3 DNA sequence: TGTGCCAGCAGCCCCATAGCGGGGGGCAGCACAGATACGCAGTATTTT.

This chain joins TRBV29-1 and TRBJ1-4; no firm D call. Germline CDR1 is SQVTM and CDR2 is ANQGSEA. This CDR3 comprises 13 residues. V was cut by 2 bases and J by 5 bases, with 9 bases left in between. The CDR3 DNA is TGCAGCGTTGAACAGAGCCTAAATGAAAAACTGTTTTTT. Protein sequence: CSVEQSLNEKLFF. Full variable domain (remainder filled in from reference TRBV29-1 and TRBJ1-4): SAVISQKPSRDICQRGTSLTIQCQVDSQVTMMFWYRQQPGQSLTLIATANQGSEATYESGFVIDKFPISRPNLTFSTLTVSNMSPEDSSIYLCSVEQSLNEKLFFGSGTQLSVL.

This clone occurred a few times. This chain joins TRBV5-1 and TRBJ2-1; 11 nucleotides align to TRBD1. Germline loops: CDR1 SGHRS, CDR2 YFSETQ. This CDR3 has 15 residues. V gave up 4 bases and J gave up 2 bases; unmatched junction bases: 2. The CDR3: CASSGGQGAYNEQFF. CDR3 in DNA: TGCGCCAGCAGCGGGGGACAGGGGGCCTACAATGAGCAGTTCTTC.

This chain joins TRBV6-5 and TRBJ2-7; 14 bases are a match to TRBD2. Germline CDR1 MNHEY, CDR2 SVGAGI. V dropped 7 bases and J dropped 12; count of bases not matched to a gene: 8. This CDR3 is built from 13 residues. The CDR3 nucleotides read TGTGCCAGCAAAACCGGGACTAGCGGGAGATCGTACTTC. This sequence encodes CASKTGTSGRSYF.

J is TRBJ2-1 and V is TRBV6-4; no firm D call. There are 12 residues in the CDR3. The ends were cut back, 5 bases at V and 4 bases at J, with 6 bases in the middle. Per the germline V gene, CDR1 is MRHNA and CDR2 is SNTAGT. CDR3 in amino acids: CASSNAYNEQFF. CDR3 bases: TGTGCCAGCAGTAATGCGTACAATGAGCAGTTCTTC.